Each of the 5 T cell receptor beta chains below was sequenced from the same sample in a study of T cell repertoires in cytomegalovirus infection. TCRdb itself ran the reads through MiXCR, one entry per CDR3 protein. The table includes 65,000 to 85,000 distinct CDR3 sequences, 25% to 30% detected once. Their antigens are not known. The material was CD8+ T cells from cultured PBMCs, obtained from culture after CMV antigen stimulation. Source of these receptors: a human donor in good health (CMV status not recorded). Some clones in this sample may be carry-over from other donors' samples.

This clonotype was seen repeatedly, ten times or more. J is TRBJ2-7 and V is TRBV7-8; unclear D gene. The V end lost 0 bases, the J end lost 7 bases, and 10 bases lay between the germline ends. From germline, CDR1 is SGHVS and CDR2 FQNEAQ. This CDR3 region has 13 residues. CDR3 sequence: CASSLARGREQYF. CDR3 nucleotide sequence: TGTGCCAGCAGCTTAGCGCGAGGCCGGGAGCAGTACTTC.

The V and J genes are TRBV30 and TRBJ1-2; D is possibly TRBD1 (5 bases). Looked up from germline, CDR1 is GTSNPN and CDR2 is SVGIG (reference sequence). Trimming left V 0 bases short and J 3 bases short, with 11 bases between. There are 14 residues in the CDR3. As DNA, the CDR3 is TGTGCCTGGAGTGTTTCCGGGACCTACTATGGCTACACCTTC. Its translation: CAWSVSGTYYGYTF.

V usage is TRBV9 and J usage is TRBJ1-2, with 8 bases aligning to TRBD1. The CDR3 runs to 15 residues. V was clipped by 0 bases and J by 5 bases; unmatched bases: 6. Germline V CDR1 and CDR2: SGDLS, YYNGEE. CDR3 region: CASSVAGGERYGYTF. The CDR3 nucleotides read TGTGCCAGCAGCGTAGCAGGGGGCGAACGGTATGGCTACACCTTC.

This clonotype has a handful of counts. V is TRBV11-1 and J is TRBJ2-7; D possibly corresponds to TRBD2 (6 bases). This CDR3 region has 14 residues. With 1 base removed from V and 3 bases from J, the gap between germline ends came to 10 bases. Germline V gives CDR1 SGHAT, CDR2 FQDESV (reference sequence). CDR3 DNA: TGTGCCAGCAGCTTAGGCCGGGACTTCTACGAGCAGTACTTC. It translates to CASSLGRDFYEQYF.

This clonotype was counted a few times. This chain connects TRBV29-1 to TRBJ2-1, with 15 bases identical to TRBD2. The V gene's germline CDR1 is SQVTM and CDR2 ANQGSEA. The trim removed 4 bases at V and 0 bases at J, leaving 7 bases unmatched. This CDR3 region has 18 residues. The CDR3 sequence is CSVVGLAGGTSSYNEQFF. Here the CDR3 DNA reads TGCAGCGTTGTAGGACTAGCGGGGGGGACGAGCTCCTACAATGAGCAGTTCTTC.